The entry that follows covers one TCR beta chain sequence. This sample is drawn from a study of CD8+ T cells in alopecia areata. Whole-study context: Treatment of the treated patients consisted of oral tofacitinib, 5 to 10 mg twice daily.

Lesional scalp punch biopsies and peripheral blood came from alopecia areata patients. RNA extraction and reverse transcription yielded cDNA as sequencing template. Profiled with immunoSEQ multiplex PCR; TCRdb holds only in-frame clones, not every one. The profile covers about 11,000 clones, with approximately 60% appearing a single time and approximately 14% taken by the ten largest. This TCR came from a human donor with alopecia areata. The sample comprised skin.

The CDR3 nucleotides are TGCAGTGCTAGGGATTACTACGAGCAGTACTTC. Translation: CSARDYYEQYF. This rearrangement joins TRBV20-1 to TRBJ2-7; the D is unclear. V shed 3 bases and J shed 3 bases, with 6 bases lying between them. Germline CDR1 DFQATT, CDR2 SNEGSKA (reference sequence). The CDR3 is 11 amino acids.